These T cell receptor beta chains were read from a single sample in a study of shared clonotypes between healthy human individuals. Generated by immunoSEQ multiplex PCR, the TCRdb table keeps only in-frame clones and is missing some. The sample yields 2,500,000 or so clones, more than 80% seen once. Specimen: naive CD4+ T cells sorted from blood. Receptors were obtained from a man between 18 and 29 years old in good health. CDR3s include the opening cysteine and the closing phenylalanine or tryptophan. The D gene is left open where the match is weak. Rows may omit the clone size; those that give it use once, few, many or a size class.

D gene	V gene	clone size	J gene	CDR3 DNA	CDR3 protein
.	TRBV7-9	.	TRBJ1-2	TGTGCCAGCCCCACCCCCTATGGCTACACCTTC	CASPTPYGYTF
TRBD1	TRBV27	.	TRBJ2-7	TGTGCCAGCAGTCCCCAGGGACAGGGTAACGAGCAGTACTTC	CASSPQGQGNEQYF
.	TRBV25-1	.	TRBJ1-1	TGTGCCAGCAGTTTCGGGGAAACTGAAGCTTTCTTT	CASSFGETEAFF
.	TRBV5-4	.	TRBJ2-6	TGTGCCAGCAGCACCTCTGGGGCCAACGTCCTGACTTTC	CASSTSGANVLTF
.	TRBV2	.	TRBJ1-2	TGTGCCAGTAGTGATCCAGGGATTAGCGGTGGCTACACCTTC	CASSDPGISGGYTF
.	TRBV5-5	once	TRBJ1-5	TGTGCCAGCAGCACCGGGACACACAATCAGCCCCAGCATTTT	CASSTGTHNQPQHF
.	TRBV7-2	.	TRBJ2-7	TGTGCCAGCAGCCCGACCGGGACTCGGTACGAGCAGTACTTC	CASSPTGTRYEQYF
.	TRBV5-6	.	TRBJ1-6	TGTGCCAGCAGCTCAGGGTACTATAATTCACCCCTCCACTTT	CASSSGYYNSPLHF
TRBD1	TRBV7-2	.	TRBJ1-5	TGTGCCAGCAGTCCTACAGGGGCGGCTCAGCCCCAGCATTTT	CASSPTGAAQPQHF
TRBD1	TRBV7-8	.	TRBJ2-7	TGTGCCAGCAGCTTATGGGGACAGGCTTCCTACGAGCAGTACTTC	CASSLWGQASYEQYF
.	TRBV4-1	.	TRBJ2-1	TGCGCCAGCAGCCAAGATGGGGTAGTTTTCTACAATGAGCAGTTCTTC	CASSQDGVVFYNEQFF
.	TRBV6-1	.	TRBJ2-7	TGTGCCAGCAGTGAAGCGGCCGACTACCTGCGGGACGAGCAGTACTTC	CASSEAADYLRDEQYF
.	TRBV2	.	TRBJ2-7	TGTGCCAGCATAGAGTCCTACGAGCAGTACTTC	CASIESYEQYF
.	TRBV5-4	.	TRBJ1-1	TGTGCCAGCAGCTTGTTTAGGGCAGTAAACACTGAAGCTTTCTTT	CASSLFRAVNTEAFF
TRBD1	TRBV27	.	TRBJ1-2	TGTGCCAGCCGATTAACAGGGGACTATGGCTACACCTTC	CASRLTGDYGYTF
.	TRBV19	.	TRBJ2-7	TGTGCCAGTAGTATCAATTTCGACTGGACCTACGAGCAGTACTTC	CASSINFDWTYEQYF
.	TRBV6-1	once	TRBJ1-2	TGTGCCAGCAGTCCTGGGGGATATAACTATGGCTACACCTTC	CASSPGGYNYGYTF
.	TRBV9	.	TRBJ2-7	TGTGCCAGCAGCGCAGAAACTAGGGCTAACGAGCAGTACTTC	CASSAETRANEQYF
.	TRBV7-2	.	TRBJ2-2	TGTGCCAGCAGCACCAGGGCGGGGCCCGGGGAGCTGTTTTTT	CASSTRAGPGELFF
.	TRBV5-4	.	TRBJ2-2	TGTGCCAGCAGCGCACTCGACAGCGGGGAGCTGTTTTTT	CASSALDSGELFF
.	TRBV6-1	.	TRBJ2-6	TGTGCCAGCAGTGAAGCGCAGGGAGGTGGGGCCAACGTCCTGACTTTC	CASSEAQGGGANVLTF
TRBD1	TRBV7-2	.	TRBJ2-7	TGTGCCAGCAGCCGACAGGGCCCCAACTCCTACGAGCAGTACTTC	CASSRQGPNSYEQYF
TRBD1	TRBV5-4	.	TRBJ1-2	TGTGCCAGCAGCTTACCGGGACAGGGGGCCCGTGGCTACACCTTC	CASSLPGQGARGYTF
.	TRBV18	.	TRBJ2-7	TGTGCCAGCTCCACGTTCAAGCAGGACTACGAGCAGTACTTC	CASSTFKQDYEQYF
.	TRBV18	.	TRBJ2-7	TGTGCCAGCTCACCACTTCCGACCGGGACACCCAATGCATACTTC	CASSPLPTGTPNAYF
.	TRBV9	.	TRBJ1-4	TGTGCCAGCAGCGCCGCAGGGGCGGTTTCAAATGAAAAACTGTTTTTT	CASSAAGAVSNEKLFF
.	TRBV27	few	TRBJ1-6	TGTGCCAGCAGTCCCGATGGGAGCTCCTATAATTCACCCCTCCACTTT	CASSPDGSSYNSPLHF
.	TRBV5-1	.	TRBJ2-2	TGCGCCAGCAGCTTGGTCCAGTTGAACACCGGGGAGCTGTTTTTT	CASSLVQLNTGELFF
TRBD2	TRBV11-2	.	TRBJ2-1	TGTGCCAGCAGCCGAGCTAGCGGGAGTTGGTATGAGCAGTTCTTC	CASSRASGSWYEQFF
.	TRBV7-8	.	TRBJ2-3	TGTGCCAGCAGCTTGGATGACACAGATACGCAGTATTTT	CASSLDDTDTQYF
.	TRBV30	.	TRBJ2-7	TGTGCCTGGAGTCCACACGAGCGGGAGCAGTACTTC	CAWSPHEREQYF
.	TRBV6-5	.	TRBJ1-2	TGTGCCACCCGGGGGAATGGCTACACCTTC	CATRGNGYTF
.	TRBV9	.	TRBJ2-7	TGTGCCAGCAGTCCAGGCTTTTCTACGATGCAGTACTTC	CASSPGFSTMQYF
.	TRBV6-5	.	TRBJ2-3	TGTGCCAGCAGGCTAGCGAGGTCAGATACGCAGTATTTT	CASRLARSDTQYF
.	TRBV5-1	.	TRBJ2-7	TGCGCCAGCAGCTTGGCCGCGGAGAGGTACTACGAGCAGTACTTC	CASSLAAERYYEQYF
.	TRBV25-1	once	TRBJ1-6	TGTGCCAGCAGTGAAAGGGGGAACTCACCCCTCCACTTT	CASSERGNSPLHF
.	TRBV11-2	.	TRBJ1-2	TGTGCCAGCAGCGCCAGAGGGAACTATGGCTACACCTTC	CASSARGNYGYTF
.	TRBV10-2	.	TRBJ2-7	TGCGCCAGCAGTGAGAGTGGGGCCTCGGCCTACGAGCAGTACTTC	CASSESGASAYEQYF
TRBD2	TRBV5-1	.	TRBJ2-7	TGCGCCAGCAGAGGCCCCCTAGCGGAGGCGCGGCAGTACTTC	CASRGPLAEARQYF
.	TRBV10-1	.	TRBJ2-2	TGCGCCAGCACTCCGACCGGGACGGCTAACACCGGGGAGCTGTTTTTT	CASTPTGTANTGELFF
.	TRBV19	.	TRBJ1-6	TGTGCCAGTAGTATTGAACCGATGTCCTATAATTCACCCCTCCACTTT	CASSIEPMSYNSPLHF
.	TRBV4-1	.	TRBJ2-2	TGCGCCAGCAGCCAAGATGGCCCGGGGGTAACCGGGGAGCTGTTTTTT	CASSQDGPGVTGELFF
TRBD1	TRBV2	.	TRBJ1-5	TGTGCCAGCAGGGGGGACAGGGGGAATTTTCAGCCCCAGCATTTT	CASRGDRGNFQPQHF
TRBD2	TRBV5-1	.	TRBJ2-7	TGCGCCAGCAGAAGGACTAGCGGGAGCTACGAGCAGTACTTC	CASRRTSGSYEQYF
.	TRBV9	.	TRBJ2-7	TGTGCCAGCAGCGTAAGGGCGGGAATCTCCTACGAGCAGTACTTC	CASSVRAGISYEQYF
TRBD1	TRBV29-1	once	TRBJ2-5	TGCAGCGTTGAACAGGGGGCAGAGACCCAGTACTTC	CSVEQGAETQYF
.	TRBV5-4	many	TRBJ1-4	TGTGCCAGCAGCTTGCGTGGGTACGAAAAACTGTTTTTT	CASSLRGYEKLFF
TRBD1	TRBV25-1	.	TRBJ1-2	TGTGCCAGCAGTGACCCAGGACAGGGTCTCTATGGCTACACCTTC	CASSDPGQGLYGYTF
.	TRBV6-1	.	TRBJ2-7	TGTGCCAGCACCCTCGACAGGACCTCCTACGAGCAGTACTTC	CASTLDRTSYEQYF
.	TRBV19	.	TRBJ1-1	TGTGCCAGTAGTACCCTCCAGGGGCCCACTGAAGCTTTCTTT	CASSTLQGPTEAFF
TRBD1	TRBV7-2	.	TRBJ1-5	TGTGCCAGCAGCTACGACAGGGGCCCTAGGCCCCAGCATTTT	CASSYDRGPRPQHF
TRBD1	TRBV29-1	.	TRBJ1-2	TGCAGCGTTGAAGATCGAGGGACAGTAAATGGCTACACCTTC	CSVEDRGTVNGYTF
TRBD1	TRBV7-3	.	TRBJ2-2	TGTGCCAGCAGCTCTCAACCACAGGGGTGGAACACCGGGGAGCTGTTTTTT	CASSSQPQGWNTGELFF
TRBD1	TRBV10-3	.	TRBJ2-3	TGTGCCATCAGTGGCCAGACAGGGAATACGCAGTATTTT	CAISGQTGNTQYF
.	TRBV5-6	.	TRBJ1-2	TGTGCCAGCAGCTTGGAGGGTCTAAACTATGGCTACACCTTC	CASSLEGLNYGYTF